The present T cell receptor beta chain was sequenced within a study of T cell responses to AZD1222 COVID-19 vaccine. Findings and caveats of the study: Elevations in Spike-specific TCR breadth and depth followed administration of two AZD1222 doses. Only 5 or 6 people who got AZD1222 tested seropositive at baseline. In a largely white British group with more females than males, clonal diversity was possibly underestimated.

Trimming took 1 base from V and 0 from J; bases not matched to a gene: 0. CDR3 size: 15 residues. Germline-derived CDR1 and CDR2 are LGHDT and YNNKEL (reference sequence). A note on this clone: Its matching antigen is unknown.

Produced via immunoSEQ multiplex PCR; TCRdb's table is partial and in-frame only. The sample lists about 110,000 clones, about 85% seen once, with around 3% in the top ten. Sequencing was performed on peripheral blood, taken on day 0 of AZD1222 vaccination. The TCR sequence derives from an adult in good health. V is TRBV3-1 (or the pseudogene TRBV3-2) and J is TRBJ1-5; 7 bases fit TRBD1. CDR3 amino acids: CASSQGTGSNQPQHF. CDR3 nucleotides: TGTGCCAGCAGCCAAGGGACAGGTAGCAATCAGCCCCAGCATTTT.